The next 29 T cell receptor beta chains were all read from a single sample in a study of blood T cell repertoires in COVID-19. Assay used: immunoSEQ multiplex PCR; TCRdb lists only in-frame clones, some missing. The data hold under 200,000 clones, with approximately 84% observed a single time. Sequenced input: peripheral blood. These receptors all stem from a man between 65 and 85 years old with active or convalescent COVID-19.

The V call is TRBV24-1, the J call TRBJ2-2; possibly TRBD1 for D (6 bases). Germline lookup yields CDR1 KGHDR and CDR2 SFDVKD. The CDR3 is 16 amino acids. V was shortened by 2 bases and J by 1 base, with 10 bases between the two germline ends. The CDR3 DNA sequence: TGTGCCACCAGTGATTGGGGACACCAGAACACCGGGGAGCTGTTTTTT. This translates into CATSDWGHQNTGELFF.

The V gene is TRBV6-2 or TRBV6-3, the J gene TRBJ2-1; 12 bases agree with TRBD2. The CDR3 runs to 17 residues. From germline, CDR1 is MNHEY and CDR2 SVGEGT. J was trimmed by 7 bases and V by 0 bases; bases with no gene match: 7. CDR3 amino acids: CASSYSPSGRVPNEQFF. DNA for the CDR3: TGTGCCAGCAGTTACTCCCCTAGCGGGAGGGTCCCGAATGAGCAGTTCTTC.

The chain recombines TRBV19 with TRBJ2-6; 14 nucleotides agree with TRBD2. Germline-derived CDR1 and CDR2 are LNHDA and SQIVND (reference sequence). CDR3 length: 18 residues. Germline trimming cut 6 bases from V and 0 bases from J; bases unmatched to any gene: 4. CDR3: CASSRTSGGSSGANVLTF. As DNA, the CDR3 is TGTGCCAGTAGCAGGACTAGCGGGGGGAGCTCTGGGGCCAACGTCCTGACTTTC.

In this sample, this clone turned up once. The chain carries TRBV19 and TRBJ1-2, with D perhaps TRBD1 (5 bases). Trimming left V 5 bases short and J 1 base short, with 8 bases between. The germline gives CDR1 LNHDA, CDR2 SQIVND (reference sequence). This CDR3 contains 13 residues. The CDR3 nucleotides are TGTGCCAGTAGTCCACAGGATAACTATGGCTACACCTTC. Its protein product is CASSPQDNYGYTF.

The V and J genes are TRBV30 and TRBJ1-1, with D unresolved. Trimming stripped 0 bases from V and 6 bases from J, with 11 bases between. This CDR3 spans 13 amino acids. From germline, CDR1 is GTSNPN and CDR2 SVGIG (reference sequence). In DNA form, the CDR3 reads TGTGCCTGGAGTGTACGGGTGGCTGCTGAAGCTTTCTTT. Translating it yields CAWSVRVAAEAFF.

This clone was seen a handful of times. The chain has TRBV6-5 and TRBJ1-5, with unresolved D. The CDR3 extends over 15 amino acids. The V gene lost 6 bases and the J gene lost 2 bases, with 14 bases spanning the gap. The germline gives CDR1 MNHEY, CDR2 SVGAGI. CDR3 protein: CASSPRSGGNQPQHF. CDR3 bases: TGTGCCAGCAGCCCCCGGTCGGGAGGCAATCAGCCCCAGCATTTT.

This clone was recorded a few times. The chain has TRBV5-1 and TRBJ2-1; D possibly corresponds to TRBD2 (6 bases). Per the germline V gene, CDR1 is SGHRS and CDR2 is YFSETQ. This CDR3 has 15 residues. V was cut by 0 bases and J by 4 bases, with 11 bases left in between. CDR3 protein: CASSLVGSSYNEQFF. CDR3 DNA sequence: TGCGCCAGCAGCTTGGTCGGGAGTTCTTACAATGAGCAGTTCTTC.

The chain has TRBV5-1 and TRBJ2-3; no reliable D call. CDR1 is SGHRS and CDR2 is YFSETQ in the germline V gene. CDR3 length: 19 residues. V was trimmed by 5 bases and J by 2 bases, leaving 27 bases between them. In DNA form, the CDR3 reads TGCGCCAGCAGTCCCAGGTTCACATCGGTCGCCCAGTCCACAGATACGCAGTATTTT. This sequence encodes CASSPRFTSVAQSTDTQYF. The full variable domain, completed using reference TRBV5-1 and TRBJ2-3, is KAGVTQTPRYLIKTRGQQVTLSCSPISGHRSVSWYQQTPGQGLQFLFEYFSETQRNKGNFPGRFSGRQFSNSRSEMNVSTLELGDSALYLCASSPRFTSVAQSTDTQYFGPGTRLTVL.

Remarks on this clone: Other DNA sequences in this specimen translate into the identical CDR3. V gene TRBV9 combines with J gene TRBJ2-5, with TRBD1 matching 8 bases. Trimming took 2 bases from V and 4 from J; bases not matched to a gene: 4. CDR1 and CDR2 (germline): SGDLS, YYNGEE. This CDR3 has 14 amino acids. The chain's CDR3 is CASSVDRGGETQYF. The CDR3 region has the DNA TGTGCCAGCAGCGTCGACAGGGGAGGAGAGACCCAGTACTTC.

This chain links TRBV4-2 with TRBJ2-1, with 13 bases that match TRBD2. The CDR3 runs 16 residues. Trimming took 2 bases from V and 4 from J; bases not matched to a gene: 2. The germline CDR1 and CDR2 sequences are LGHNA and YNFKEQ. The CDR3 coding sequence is TGTGCCAGCAGCCAAAGGGGACTAGCGGGGTACAATGAGCAGTTCTTC. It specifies CASSQRGLAGYNEQFF.

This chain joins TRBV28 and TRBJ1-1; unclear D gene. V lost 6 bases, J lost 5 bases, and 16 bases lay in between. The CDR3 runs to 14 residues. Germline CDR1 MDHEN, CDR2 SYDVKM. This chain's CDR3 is CASSPGLWQTEAFF. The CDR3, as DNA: TGTGCCAGCAGCCCGGGGTTATGGCAAACTGAAGCTTTCTTT.

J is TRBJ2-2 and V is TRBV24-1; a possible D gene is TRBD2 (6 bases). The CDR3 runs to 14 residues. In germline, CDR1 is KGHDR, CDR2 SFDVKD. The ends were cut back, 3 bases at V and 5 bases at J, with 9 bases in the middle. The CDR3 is CATSDRGLTGELFF. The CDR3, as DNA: TGTGCCACCAGTGATCGGGGGTTGACCGGGGAGCTGTTTTTT.

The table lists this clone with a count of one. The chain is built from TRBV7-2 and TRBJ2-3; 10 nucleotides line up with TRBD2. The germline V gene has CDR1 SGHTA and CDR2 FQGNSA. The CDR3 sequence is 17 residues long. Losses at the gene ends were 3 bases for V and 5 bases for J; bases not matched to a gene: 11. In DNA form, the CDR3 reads TGTGCCAGCAGCTTCCTCTTCAGCGGGAGGGGGGGAGATACGCAGTATTTT. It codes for CASSFLFSGRGGDTQYF.

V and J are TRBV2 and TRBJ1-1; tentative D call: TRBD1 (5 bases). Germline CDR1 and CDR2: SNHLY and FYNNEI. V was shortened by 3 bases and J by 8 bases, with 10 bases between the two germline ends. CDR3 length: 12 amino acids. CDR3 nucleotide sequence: TGTGCCAGCAGTGAGGGGTGGACAGAAGCTTTCTTT. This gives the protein CASSEGWTEAFF. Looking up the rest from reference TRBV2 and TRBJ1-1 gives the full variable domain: EPEVTQTPSHQVTQMGQEVILRCVPISNHLYFYWYRQILGQKVEFLVSFYNNEISEKSEIFDDQFSVERPDGSNFTLKIRSTKLEDSAMYFCASSEGWTEAFFGQGTRLTVV.

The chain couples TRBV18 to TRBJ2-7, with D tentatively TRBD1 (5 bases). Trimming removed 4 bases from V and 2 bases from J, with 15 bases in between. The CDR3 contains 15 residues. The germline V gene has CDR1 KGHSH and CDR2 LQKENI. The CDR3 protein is CASSLGAEATYEQYF. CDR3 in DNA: TGTGCCAGCTCACTAGGGGCAGAAGCTACCTACGAGCAGTACTTC.

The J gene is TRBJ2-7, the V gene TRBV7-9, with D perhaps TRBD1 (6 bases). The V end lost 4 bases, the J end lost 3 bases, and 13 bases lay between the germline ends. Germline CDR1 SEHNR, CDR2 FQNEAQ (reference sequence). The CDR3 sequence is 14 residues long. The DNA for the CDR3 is TGTGCCAGCAGCTGGGGGCGCGGTGGCTACGAGCAGTACTTC. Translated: CASSWGRGGYEQYF.

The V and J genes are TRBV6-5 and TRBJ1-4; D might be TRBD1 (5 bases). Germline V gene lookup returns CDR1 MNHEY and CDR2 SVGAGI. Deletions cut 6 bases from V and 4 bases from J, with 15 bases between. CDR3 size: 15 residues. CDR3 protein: CASSPWGGVNEKLFF. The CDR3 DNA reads TGTGCCAGCAGCCCCTGGGGGGGGGTTAATGAAAAACTGTTTTTT.

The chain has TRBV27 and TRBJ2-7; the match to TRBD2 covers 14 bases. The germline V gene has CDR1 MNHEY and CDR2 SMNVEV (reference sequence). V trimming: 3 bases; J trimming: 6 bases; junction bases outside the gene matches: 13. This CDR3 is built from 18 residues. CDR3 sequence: CASSLLTGTSGRGGEQYF. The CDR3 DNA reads TGTGCCAGCAGTTTGCTGACCGGGACTAGCGGGAGAGGTGGCGAGCAGTACTTC.

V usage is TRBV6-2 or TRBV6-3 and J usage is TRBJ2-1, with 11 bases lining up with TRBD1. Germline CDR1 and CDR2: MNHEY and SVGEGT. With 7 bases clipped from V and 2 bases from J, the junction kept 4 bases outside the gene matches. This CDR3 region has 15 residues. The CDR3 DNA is TGTGCCAGCACCCCGGGACAGGGGGCCTACAATGAGCAGTTCTTC. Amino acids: CASTPGQGAYNEQFF.

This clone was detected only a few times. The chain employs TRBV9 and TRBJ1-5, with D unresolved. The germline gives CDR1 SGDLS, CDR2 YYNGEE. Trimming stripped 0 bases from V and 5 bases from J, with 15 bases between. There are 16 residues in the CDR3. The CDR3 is CASSVAGGISDQPQHF. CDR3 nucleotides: TGTGCCAGCAGCGTAGCTGGCGGGATTTCGGATCAGCCCCAGCATTTT. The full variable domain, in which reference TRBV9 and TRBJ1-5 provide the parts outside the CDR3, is DSGVTQTPKHLITATGQRVTLRCSPRSGDLSVYWYQQSLDQGLQFLIQYYNGEERAKGNILERFSAQQFPDLHSELNLSSLELGDSALYFCASSVAGGISDQPQHFGDGTRLSIL.

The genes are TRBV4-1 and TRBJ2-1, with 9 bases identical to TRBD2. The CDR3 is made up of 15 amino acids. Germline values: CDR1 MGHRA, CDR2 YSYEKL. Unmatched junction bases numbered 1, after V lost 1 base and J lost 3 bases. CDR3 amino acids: CASSQGTSVYNEQFF. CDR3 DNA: TGCGCCAGCAGCCAAGGGACTAGCGTCTACAATGAGCAGTTCTTC.

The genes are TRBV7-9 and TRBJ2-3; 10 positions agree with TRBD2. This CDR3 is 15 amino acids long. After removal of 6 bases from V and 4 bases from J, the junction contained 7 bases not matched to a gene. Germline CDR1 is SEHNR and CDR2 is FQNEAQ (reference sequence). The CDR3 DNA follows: TGTGCCAGCAGGCCGACTAGCGGGTGGGCAGATACGCAGTATTTT. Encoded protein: CASRPTSGWADTQYF.

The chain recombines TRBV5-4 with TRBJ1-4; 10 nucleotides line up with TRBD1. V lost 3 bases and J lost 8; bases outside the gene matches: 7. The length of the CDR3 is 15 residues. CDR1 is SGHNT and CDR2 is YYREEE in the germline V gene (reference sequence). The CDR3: CASSSHGTGEEKLFF. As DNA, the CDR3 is TGTGCCAGCAGCTCACACGGGACAGGGGAGGAAAAACTGTTTTTT.

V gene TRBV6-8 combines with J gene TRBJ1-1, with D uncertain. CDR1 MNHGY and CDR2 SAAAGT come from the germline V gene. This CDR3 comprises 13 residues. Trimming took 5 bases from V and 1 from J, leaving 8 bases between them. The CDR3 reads CASSKTANTEAFF. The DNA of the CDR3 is TGTGCCAGCAGTAAAACAGCGAACACTGAAGCTTTCTTT.

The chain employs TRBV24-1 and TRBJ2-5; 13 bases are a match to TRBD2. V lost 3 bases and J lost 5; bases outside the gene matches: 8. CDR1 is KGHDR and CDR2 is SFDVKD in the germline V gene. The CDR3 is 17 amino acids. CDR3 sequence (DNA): TGTGCCACCAGTGATATTGGACTAGCGGGAGATGGTGAGACCCAGTACTTC. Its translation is CATSDIGLAGDGETQYF.

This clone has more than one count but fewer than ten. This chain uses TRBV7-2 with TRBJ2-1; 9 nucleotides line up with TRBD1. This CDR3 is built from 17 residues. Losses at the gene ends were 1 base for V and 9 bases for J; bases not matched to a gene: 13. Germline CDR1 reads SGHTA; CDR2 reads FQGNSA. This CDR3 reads CASSLGGTGRGRGEQFF. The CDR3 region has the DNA TGTGCCAGCAGCTTAGGCGGGACAGGGAGGGGCCGGGGTGAGCAGTTCTTC. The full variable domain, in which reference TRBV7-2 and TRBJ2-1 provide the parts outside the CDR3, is GAGVSQSPSNKVTEKGKDVELRCDPISGHTALYWYRQSLGQGLEFLIYFQGNSAPDKSGLPSDRFSAERTGGSVSTLTIQRTQQEDSAVYLCASSLGGTGRGRGEQFFGPGTRLTVL.

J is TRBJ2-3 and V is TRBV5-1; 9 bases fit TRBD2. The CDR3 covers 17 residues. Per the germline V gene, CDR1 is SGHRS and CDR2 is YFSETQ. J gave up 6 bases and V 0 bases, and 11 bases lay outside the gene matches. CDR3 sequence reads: CASSLVASGAGRDTQYF. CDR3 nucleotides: TGCGCCAGCAGCTTGGTGGCTAGCGGGGCGGGTAGGGATACGCAGTATTTT.

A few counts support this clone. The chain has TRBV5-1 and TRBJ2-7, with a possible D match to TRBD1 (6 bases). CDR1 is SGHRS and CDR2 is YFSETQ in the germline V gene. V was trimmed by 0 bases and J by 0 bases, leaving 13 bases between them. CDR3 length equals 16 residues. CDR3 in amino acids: CASSLVGRGGSYEQYF. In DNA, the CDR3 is TGCGCCAGCAGCTTGGTGGGCAGGGGCGGCTCCTACGAGCAGTACTTC.

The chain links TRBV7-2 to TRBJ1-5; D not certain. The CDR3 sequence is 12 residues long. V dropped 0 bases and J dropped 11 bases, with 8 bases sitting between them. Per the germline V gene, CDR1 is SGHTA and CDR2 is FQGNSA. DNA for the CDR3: TGTGCCAGCAGCTTAGCGGGCTTAGCCCAGCATTTT. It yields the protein CASSLAGLAQHF.